What follows are 14 T cell receptor beta chains derived from one specimen sequenced in a study of blood T cell repertoires in COVID-19. Assay: immunoSEQ multiplex PCR; the TCRdb copy retains only in-frame clones and omits some. The table shows around 380,000 clones, with more than 70% occurring only once. Specimen: PBMCs or T cells enriched from blood (not recorded which). Receptor source: a man aged 25-40 years who had recovered from COVID-19.

The chain combines TRBV10-3 with TRBJ2-5; 9 bases agree with TRBD1. Germline-derived CDR1 and CDR2 are ENHRY and SYGVKD. The CDR3 runs 14 residues. Losses at the gene ends were 6 bases for V and 6 bases for J; bases not matched to a gene: 8. DNA of the CDR3: TGTGCCATCAGCGAAGCGGGGACAGGGCAGACCCAGTACTTC. It translates to CAISEAGTGQTQYF.

This clone appeared a few times. CDR3 region: CASTAGDNSPLHF. The CDR3 DNA follows: TGTGCCAGTACAGCAGGGGACAATTCACCCCTCCACTTT. J is TRBJ1-6 and V is TRBV19; weak D call: TRBD1 (6 bases). CDR1 and CDR2 (germline): LNHDA, SQIVND (reference sequence). V shed 7 bases and J shed 7 bases, with 11 bases lying between them. CDR3 length: 13 residues.

The chain joins TRBV6-5 to TRBJ2-1; D perhaps matches TRBD2 (5 bases). V lost 1 base, J lost 5 bases, and 15 bases lay in between. CDR3 length equals 16 residues. From germline, CDR1 is MNHEY and CDR2 SVGAGI. The CDR3 is CASSYFGRTLDNEQFF. CDR3 bases: TGTGCCAGCAGTTACTTCGGCAGGACTTTAGACAATGAGCAGTTCTTC.

The chain combines TRBV2 with TRBJ2-7, with 9 bases fitting TRBD1. This CDR3 contains 14 residues. The junction had 9 bases not matched to a gene; V was cut back by 6 bases and J by 6 bases. Germline-derived CDR1 and CDR2 are SNHLY and FYNNEI. The CDR3 protein is CASSYRQGVVEQYF. The CDR3 DNA reads as TGTGCCAGCAGCTACCGACAGGGGGTGGTCGAGCAGTACTTC.

This chain connects TRBV7-2 to TRBJ2-5; the match to TRBD2 covers 8 bases. CDR1 is SGHTA, CDR2 FQGNSA, per germline. The ends lost 3 bases at V and 3 bases at J; junction bases unmatched: 6. The CDR3 length is 15 residues. The DNA of the CDR3 is TGTGCCAGCAGCTTCGGGGCGGGGGGCAAAGAGACCCAGTACTTC. Translation: CASSFGAGGKETQYF.

This chain links TRBV27 with TRBJ1-4, with D uncertain. Trimming left V 3 bases short and J 7 bases short, with 9 bases between. The CDR3 has 13 residues. The germline V gene encodes CDR1 MNHEY and CDR2 SMNVEV (reference sequence). CDR3 coding DNA: TGTGCCAGCAGTTTTAGCTGGAGTGAAAAACTGTTTTTT. This sequence encodes CASSFSWSEKLFF.

This rearrangement joins TRBV5-4 to TRBJ2-5; a weak D match, TRBD2 (5 bases). The CDR3 is made up of 13 amino acids. Trimming shortened V by 6 bases and J by 0 bases, and 9 bases separated the two germline ends. Per germline, CDR1 SGHNT and CDR2 YYREEE (reference sequence). The CDR3 coding sequence is TGTGCCAGCACCAAGGACTACCAAGAGACCCAGTACTTC. This encodes CASTKDYQETQYF.

Comments on this clone: Other nucleotide sequences from this sample produce the same CDR3. The CDR3 DNA reads as TGTGCCAGCAGTGCTAGCGCCGGGGAGCTGTTTTTT. It codes for CASSASAGELFF. The V and J genes are TRBV12-3 or TRBV12-4 and TRBJ2-2, with D perhaps matching TRBD2 (6 bases). This CDR3 spans 12 amino acids. V was pared by 5 bases and J by 6 bases, with 7 bases between.

With regard to this clone: Other nucleotide sequences in the sample specify the same CDR3. The genes are TRBV9 and TRBJ1-1; D is unclear. The germline gives CDR1 SGDLS, CDR2 YYNGEE. Trimming stripped 0 bases from V and 3 bases from J, with 6 bases between. The CDR3 is 13 residues long. CDR3 in amino acids: CASSVVTDTEAFF. In DNA form, the CDR3 reads TGTGCCAGCAGCGTAGTTACAGACACTGAAGCTTTCTTT.

V and J are TRBV7-3 and TRBJ1-1, with D hard to call. The germline V gene has CDR1 SGHTA and CDR2 FQGTGA. Trimming pared 5 bases from V and 1 base from J, leaving 11 bases between. CDR3 length: 14 residues. CDR3 bases: TGTGCCAGCAGCGCCAACGGTAGGAACACTGAAGCTTTCTTT. Translating gives CASSANGRNTEAFF. The full variable domain, in which reference TRBV7-3 and TRBJ1-1 provide the parts outside the CDR3, is GAGVSQTPSNKVTEKGKYVELRCDPISGHTALYWYRQSLGQGPEFLIYFQGTGAADDSGLPNDRFFAVRPEGSVSTLKIQRTERGDSAVYLCASSANGRNTEAFFGQGTRLTVV.

The V gene is TRBV5-1, the J gene TRBJ2-1, with 11 positions matching TRBD2. The CDR3 runs to 15 residues. Germline values: CDR1 SGHRS, CDR2 YFSETQ. After removal of 3 bases from V and 8 bases from J, the junction contained 7 bases not matched to a gene. In DNA form, the CDR3 reads TGCGCCAGCAGCTCCTTAGCGGGGGGGCCTGATGAGCAGTTCTTC. Its translation is CASSSLAGGPDEQFF.

This clone appeared a single time. The genes are TRBV18 and TRBJ1-1; 9 bases fit TRBD1. Germline-derived CDR1 and CDR2 are KGHSH and LQKENI. This CDR3 has 12 amino acids. J gave up 5 bases and V 10 bases, and 5 bases lay outside the gene matches. DNA for the CDR3: TGTGCCACAACAGGGGGCGCGACTGAAGCTTTCTTT. Its protein is CATTGGATEAFF.

The chain recombines TRBV3-1 (or the pseudogene TRBV3-2) with TRBJ1-2, with D hard to call. There are 17 residues in the CDR3. V was trimmed by 0 bases and J by 5 bases, leaving 19 bases between them. CDR1 is LGHDT and CDR2 is YNNKEL in the germline V gene (reference sequence). The CDR3, as DNA: TGTGCCAGCAGCCAAGATCCCGGATCCTCGCGGTGGTATGGCTACACCTTC. The encoded protein is CASSQDPGSSRWYGYTF.

The J gene is TRBJ2-1, the V gene TRBV12-3 or TRBV12-4; D possibly corresponds to TRBD2 (7 bases). The CDR3 consists of 12 residues. Deletions cut 7 bases from V and 5 bases from J, with 9 bases between. CDR3 bases: TGTGCCAGCAAGGGGGGGAACAATGAGCAGTTCTTC. This encodes CASKGGNNEQFF.